This T cell receptor beta chain was retrieved from a study of blood T cell repertoires in COVID-19. Germline-derived CDR1 and CDR2 are LGHNT and FRNRAP. V was clipped by 7 bases and J by 7 bases, with 16 bases between them. This CDR3 is built from 13 residues. Clones were sequenced by immunoSEQ multiplex PCR, and TCRdb holds only the in-frame ones, with some missing. The sample has about 300,000 clones; around 85% are singletons. The TCR sequence derives from a human donor with COVID-19, enrolled during active disease. The donor label of this sample is uncertain. Input material: peripheral blood. The chain recombines TRBV12-5 with TRBJ1-1; possible D gene TRBD1, 6 bases. CDR3 sequence (DNA): TGTGCTAGTGTAGGGCCAGGACAGCTTGAAGCTTTCTTT. This sequence encodes CASVGPGQLEAFF.